This is a list of T cell receptor beta chains from one sample in a study of T cells in Graves' hyperthyroidism and ophthalmopathy. MiXCR, applied by TCRdb to the multiplex PCR reads, yields one record per CDR3 protein. The table shows about 300,000 distinct CDR3 sequences, with approximately 15% occurring only once. Sequencing was done on a sample of blood. Receptor source: a woman aged 40 to 55 with Graves' hyperthyroidism. Both conserved end residues are part of each CDR3. The D gene is left open where the match is weak. Only part of the rows carry a size: once, few, many, or a class if the clone is expanded.

d_gene: NA; abundance: NA; v_gene: TRBV29-1; j_gene: TRBJ2-1; CDR3nt: TGCAGCGTTGAAGATCCTAAGGAGTACAATGAGCAGTTCTTC; CDR3aa: CSVEDPKEYNEQFF
d_gene: NA; abundance: many; v_gene: TRBV3-1; j_gene: TRBJ1-2; CDR3nt: TGTGCCAGCAGCCGAGGACTCCCGTATGGCTACACCTTC; CDR3aa: CASSRGLPYGYTF
d_gene: TRBD2; abundance: many; v_gene: TRBV6-1; j_gene: TRBJ2-1; CDR3nt: TGTGCCAGCAGTCGGGCTAGCGGGAACCTAGAGCAGTTCTTC; CDR3aa: CASSRASGNLEQFF
d_gene: NA; abundance: NA; v_gene: TRBV29-1; j_gene: TRBJ1-1; CDR3nt: TGCAGCGTTGAAGTGAACACTGAAGCTTTCTTT; CDR3aa: CSVEVNTEAFF
d_gene: TRBD1; abundance: many; v_gene: TRBV2; j_gene: TRBJ1-4; CDR3nt: TGTGCCAGCATCAGGGGGCAGTATGAAAAACTGTTTTTT; CDR3aa: CASIRGQYEKLFF
d_gene: TRBD1; abundance: NA; v_gene: TRBV6-5; j_gene: TRBJ1-2; CDR3nt: TGTGCCGGCAGTTACGCGGGACAGGGGGCGCACGGCTACACCTTC; CDR3aa: CAGSYAGQGAHGYTF
d_gene: TRBD2; abundance: NA; v_gene: TRBV19; j_gene: TRBJ2-4; CDR3nt: TGTGCCAGTAGTATAGAAGGAGAGCGGGGGAGAGCCAAAAACATTCAGTACTTC; CDR3aa: CASSIEGERGRAKNIQYF
d_gene: TRBD1; abundance: few; v_gene: TRBV10-3; j_gene: TRBJ1-1; CDR3nt: TGTGCCATCAGTTCAGGGGGGGGGAACACTGAAGCTTTCTTT; CDR3aa: CAISSGGGNTEAFF
d_gene: NA; abundance: few; v_gene: TRBV7-9; j_gene: TRBJ2-1; CDR3nt: TGTGCCAGCAGCTTAGTAGGAGGGTACGGGGGTGAGCAGTTCTTC; CDR3aa: CASSLVGGYGGEQFF
d_gene: TRBD2; abundance: NA; v_gene: TRBV7-2; j_gene: TRBJ2-1; CDR3nt: TGTGCTAGCGCACTAGCGGGAGGGATCAATGAGCAGTTCTTC; CDR3aa: CASALAGGINEQFF
d_gene: NA; abundance: many; v_gene: TRBV2; j_gene: TRBJ1-5; CDR3nt: TGTGCCAGCAGTGAGGGACGGAATAGCAATCAGCCCCAGCATTTT; CDR3aa: CASSEGRNSNQPQHF
d_gene: NA; abundance: few; v_gene: TRBV7-9; j_gene: TRBJ1-1; CDR3nt: TGTGCCAGCAGCATGCGGTCAGGGGACCCTGAAGCTTTCTTT; CDR3aa: CASSMRSGDPEAFF
d_gene: NA; abundance: NA; v_gene: TRBV28; j_gene: TRBJ2-7; CDR3nt: TGTGCCAGCAGCCGACAAGATTCCACCTACGAGCAGTACTTC; CDR3aa: CASSRQDSTYEQYF
d_gene: TRBD1; abundance: many; v_gene: TRBV11-2; j_gene: TRBJ2-2; CDR3nt: TGTGCCAGCAGCATAGACCAGGGGGCAGGGGAGCTGTTTTTT; CDR3aa: CASSIDQGAGELFF
d_gene: TRBD1; abundance: many; v_gene: TRBV5-1; j_gene: TRBJ1-1; CDR3nt: TGCGCCAGCAGCATGGACAGGGGTGGCACTGAAGCTTTCTTT; CDR3aa: CASSMDRGGTEAFF
d_gene: NA; abundance: many; v_gene: TRBV2; j_gene: TRBJ2-3; CDR3nt: TGTGCCAGCGAGCGACTTCTCAACTCAGATACGCAGTATTTT; CDR3aa: CASERLLNSDTQYF
d_gene: NA; abundance: many; v_gene: TRBV7-2; j_gene: TRBJ2-3; CDR3nt: TGTGCCAGCAGCTTCGGGTGGTCTGATACGCAGTATTTT; CDR3aa: CASSFGWSDTQYF
d_gene: TRBD1; abundance: few; v_gene: TRBV18; j_gene: TRBJ1-2; CDR3nt: TGTGCCAGCTGTAGACAGGGGGACTATGGCTACACCTTC; CDR3aa: CASCRQGDYGYTF
d_gene: TRBD1; abundance: many; v_gene: TRBV19; j_gene: TRBJ2-7; CDR3nt: TGTGCCAGTAGCGTGAATACAGGGGGCTACGAGCAGTACTTC; CDR3aa: CASSVNTGGYEQYF
d_gene: NA; abundance: NA; v_gene: TRBV5-4; j_gene: TRBJ2-1; CDR3nt: TGTGCCAGCAGCTCAGGACCCGGAAGTGAGCAGTTCTTC; CDR3aa: CASSSGPGSEQFF
d_gene: TRBD1; abundance: NA; v_gene: TRBV19; j_gene: TRBJ2-5; CDR3nt: TGTGCCAGCAGGGACAGGCGGGAGACCCAGTACTTC; CDR3aa: CASRDRRETQYF
d_gene: NA; abundance: few; v_gene: TRBV4-1; j_gene: TRBJ2-3; CDR3nt: TGCGCCAGCAGCCAAGATCCTCGGGGCAGAGATACGCAGTATTTT; CDR3aa: CASSQDPRGRDTQYF
d_gene: TRBD1; abundance: few; v_gene: TRBV7-2; j_gene: TRBJ2-1; CDR3nt: TGTGCCAGCAGCCCACCGGGACAGGGGGCTGAGCAGTTCTTC; CDR3aa: CASSPPGQGAEQFF
d_gene: TRBD1; abundance: many; v_gene: TRBV6-5; j_gene: TRBJ2-3; CDR3nt: TGTGCCAGCAGTTATGGGGACAGGGTGGTAACAGATACGCAGTATTTT; CDR3aa: CASSYGDRVVTDTQYF
d_gene: NA; abundance: few; v_gene: TRBV7-8; j_gene: TRBJ2-1; CDR3nt: TGTGCCAGCAGCTTATGGACACCACTCGCCAATGAGCAGTTCTTC; CDR3aa: CASSLWTPLANEQFF
d_gene: TRBD1; abundance: NA; v_gene: TRBV28; j_gene: TRBJ2-4; CDR3nt: TGTGCCAGCAGTACCGGGGACAGGGGGCGCGGGGACATTCAGTACTTC; CDR3aa: CASSTGDRGRGDIQYF
d_gene: TRBD1; abundance: few; v_gene: TRBV10-3; j_gene: TRBJ1-2; CDR3nt: TGTGCCATCCTTGGACAGGCCGGGGGCTACACCTTC; CDR3aa: CAILGQAGGYTF
d_gene: NA; abundance: many; v_gene: TRBV7-2; j_gene: TRBJ1-2; CDR3nt: TGTGCCAGCAGCTTAGCCGGGACCCCGAGCCTCCTCTATGGCTACACCTTC; CDR3aa: CASSLAGTPSLLYGYTF
d_gene: TRBD2; abundance: NA; v_gene: TRBV28; j_gene: TRBJ2-7; CDR3nt: TGTGCCAGCAGTACCGGGACTAGCGGGAGGTACGAGCAGTACTTC; CDR3aa: CASSTGTSGRYEQYF
d_gene: NA; abundance: many; v_gene: TRBV27; j_gene: TRBJ1-2; CDR3nt: TGTGCCAGCAGTTGGGGACGGAGCTATGGCTACACCTTC; CDR3aa: CASSWGRSYGYTF
d_gene: TRBD2; abundance: many; v_gene: TRBV24-1; j_gene: TRBJ2-3; CDR3nt: TGTGCCACCAGTGATTCCAGAGCGGGAATAAGAGATACGCAGTATTTT; CDR3aa: CATSDSRAGIRDTQYF
d_gene: TRBD1; abundance: many; v_gene: TRBV10-3; j_gene: TRBJ2-3; CDR3nt: TGTGCCATCAGGGGGACAGGGGGCGTATCAGATACGCAGTATTTT; CDR3aa: CAIRGTGGVSDTQYF
d_gene: TRBD1; abundance: many; v_gene: TRBV27; j_gene: TRBJ1-1; CDR3nt: TGTGCCAGCAGCGACAGGGTTGACACTGAAGCTTTCTTT; CDR3aa: CASSDRVDTEAFF
d_gene: TRBD1; abundance: many; v_gene: TRBV6-4; j_gene: TRBJ1-5; CDR3nt: TGTGCCAGCAGTGCCGACAGGGTACGCAATCAGCCCCAGCATTTT; CDR3aa: CASSADRVRNQPQHF
d_gene: NA; abundance: NA; v_gene: TRBV20-1; j_gene: TRBJ2-1; CDR3nt: TGCAGTGCTAGAAGGGACACATACAATGAGCAGTTCTTC; CDR3aa: CSARRDTYNEQFF
d_gene: NA; abundance: many; v_gene: TRBV28; j_gene: TRBJ1-4; CDR3nt: TGTGCCAGCAGTTTATTCCCTAGACACTCAACTAATGAAAAACTGTTTTTT; CDR3aa: CASSLFPRHSTNEKLFF
d_gene: TRBD1; abundance: many; v_gene: TRBV7-9; j_gene: TRBJ1-2; CDR3nt: TGTGCCAGCAGCTTAGCAGGGGGCGCGGGCTACACCTTC; CDR3aa: CASSLAGGAGYTF
d_gene: NA; abundance: many; v_gene: TRBV6-6; j_gene: TRBJ2-3; CDR3nt: TGTGCCAGCAGTTACACGAAAGCGGAGAAGAGCACAGATACGCAGTATTTT; CDR3aa: CASSYTKAEKSTDTQYF
d_gene: NA; abundance: many; v_gene: TRBV12-3/TRBV12-4; j_gene: TRBJ1-3; CDR3nt: TGTGCCAGCAGCCGTATGGGGACGGGGGGAAACACCATATATTTT; CDR3aa: CASSRMGTGGNTIYF